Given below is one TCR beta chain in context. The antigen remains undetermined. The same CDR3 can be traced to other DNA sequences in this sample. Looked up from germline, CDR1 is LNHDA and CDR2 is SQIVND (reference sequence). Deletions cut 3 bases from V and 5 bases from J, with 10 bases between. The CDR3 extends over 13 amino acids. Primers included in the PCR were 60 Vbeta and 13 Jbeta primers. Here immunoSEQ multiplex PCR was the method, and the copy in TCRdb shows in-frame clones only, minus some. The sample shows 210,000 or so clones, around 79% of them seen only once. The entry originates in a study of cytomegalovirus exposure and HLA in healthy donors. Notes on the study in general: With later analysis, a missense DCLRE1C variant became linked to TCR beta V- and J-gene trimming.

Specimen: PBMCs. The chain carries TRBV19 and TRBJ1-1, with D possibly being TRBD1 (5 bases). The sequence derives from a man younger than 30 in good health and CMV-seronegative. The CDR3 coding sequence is TGTGCCAGTAGTATGGGGGGGGGAACTGAAGCTTTCTTT. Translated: CASSMGGGTEAFF.